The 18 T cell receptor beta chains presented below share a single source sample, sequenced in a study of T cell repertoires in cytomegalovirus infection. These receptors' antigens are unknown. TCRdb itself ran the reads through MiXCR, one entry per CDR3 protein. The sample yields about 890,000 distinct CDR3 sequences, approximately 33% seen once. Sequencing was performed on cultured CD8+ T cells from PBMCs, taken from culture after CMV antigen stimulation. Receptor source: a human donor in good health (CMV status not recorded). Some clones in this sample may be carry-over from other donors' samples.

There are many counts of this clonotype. CDR3 amino acids: CASSRGQYNEQFF. The CDR3 nucleotides are TGTGCCAGCAGCAGAGGACAATACAATGAGCAGTTCTTC. This chain connects TRBV27 to TRBJ2-1, with a possible D match to TRBD1 (5 bases). Trimming stripped 6 bases from V and 4 bases from J, with 10 bases between. CDR1 and CDR2 (germline): MNHEY, SMNVEV (reference sequence). CDR3 length: 13 amino acids.

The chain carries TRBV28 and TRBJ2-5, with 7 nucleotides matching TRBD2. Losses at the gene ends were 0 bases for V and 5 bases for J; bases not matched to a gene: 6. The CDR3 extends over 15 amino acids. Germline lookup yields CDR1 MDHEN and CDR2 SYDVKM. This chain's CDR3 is CASSLWLLAWETQYF. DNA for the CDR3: TGTGCCAGCAGTTTATGGTTACTAGCGTGGGAGACCCAGTACTTC. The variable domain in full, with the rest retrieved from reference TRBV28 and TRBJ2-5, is DVKVTQSSRYLVKRTGEKVFLECVQDMDHENMFWYRQDPGLGLRLIYFSYDVKMKEKGDIPEGYSVSREKKERFSLILESASTNQTSMYLCASSLWLLAWETQYFGPGTRLLVL.

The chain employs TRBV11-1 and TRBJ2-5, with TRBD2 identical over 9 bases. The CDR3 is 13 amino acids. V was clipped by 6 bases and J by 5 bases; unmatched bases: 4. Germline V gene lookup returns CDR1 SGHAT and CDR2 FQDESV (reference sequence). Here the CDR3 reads CASRPSGAETQYF. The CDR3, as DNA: TGTGCCAGCAGGCCTAGCGGGGCCGAGACCCAGTACTTC.

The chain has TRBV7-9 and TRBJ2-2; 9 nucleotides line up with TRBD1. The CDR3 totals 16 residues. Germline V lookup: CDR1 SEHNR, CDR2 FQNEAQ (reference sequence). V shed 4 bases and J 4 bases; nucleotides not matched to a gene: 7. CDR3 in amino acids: CASSSTDRGLTGELFF. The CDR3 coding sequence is TGTGCCAGCAGCTCGACGGACAGGGGACTCACCGGGGAGCTGTTTTTT.

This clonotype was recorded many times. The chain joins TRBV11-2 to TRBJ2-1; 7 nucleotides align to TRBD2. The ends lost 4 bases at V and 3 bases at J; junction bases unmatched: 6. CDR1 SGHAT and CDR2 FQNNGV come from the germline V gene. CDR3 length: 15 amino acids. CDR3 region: CASSSAGVLYNEQFF. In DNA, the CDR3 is TGTGCCAGCAGCTCCGCGGGGGTGCTCTACAATGAGCAGTTCTTC.

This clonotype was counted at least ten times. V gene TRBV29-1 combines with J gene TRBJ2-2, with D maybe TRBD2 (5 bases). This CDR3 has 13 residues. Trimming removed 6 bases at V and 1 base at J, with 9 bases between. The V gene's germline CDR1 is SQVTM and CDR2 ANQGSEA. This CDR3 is CSVHGLNTGELFF. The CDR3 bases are TGCAGCGTCCATGGACTGAACACCGGGGAGCTGTTTTTT.

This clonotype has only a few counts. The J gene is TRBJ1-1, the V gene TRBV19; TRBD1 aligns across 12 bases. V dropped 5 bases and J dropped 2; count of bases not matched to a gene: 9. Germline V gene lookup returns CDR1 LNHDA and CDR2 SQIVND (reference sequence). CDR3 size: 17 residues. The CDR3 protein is CASSPRDRGRSNTEAFF. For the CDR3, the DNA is TGTGCCAGTAGTCCTAGGGACAGGGGGCGATCTAACACTGAAGCTTTCTTT.

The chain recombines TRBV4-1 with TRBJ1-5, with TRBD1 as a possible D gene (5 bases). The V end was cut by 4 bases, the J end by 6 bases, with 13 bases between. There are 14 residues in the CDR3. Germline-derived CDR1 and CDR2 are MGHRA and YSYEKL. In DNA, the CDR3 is TGCGCCAGCAGCCGATTGACAACAGGTCAGCCCCAGCATTTT. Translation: CASSRLTTGQPQHF.

CDR3: CASSYLGPAVDTQYF. Written as DNA, the CDR3 is TGTGCCAGCAGTTACCTAGGACCGGCGGTGGATACGCAGTATTTT. This chain joins TRBV6-2 or TRBV6-3 and TRBJ2-3, with D uncertain. The germline V and J ends were trimmed by 2 bases and 6 bases, with 15 bases remaining between them. Germline lookup yields CDR1 MNHEY and CDR2 SVGEGT. The CDR3 contains 15 residues.

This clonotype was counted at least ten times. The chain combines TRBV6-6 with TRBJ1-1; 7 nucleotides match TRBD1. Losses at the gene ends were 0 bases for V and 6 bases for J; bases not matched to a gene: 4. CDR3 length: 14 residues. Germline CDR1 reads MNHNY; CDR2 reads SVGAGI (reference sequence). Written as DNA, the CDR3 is TGTGCCAGCAGTTACTCTACAGGGGTGGCTGAAGCTTTCTTT. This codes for CASSYSTGVAEAFF.

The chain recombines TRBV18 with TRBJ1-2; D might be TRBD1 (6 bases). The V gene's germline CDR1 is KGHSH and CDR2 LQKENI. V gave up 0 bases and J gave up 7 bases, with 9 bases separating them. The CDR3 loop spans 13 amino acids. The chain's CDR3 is CASSPPDSAGYTF. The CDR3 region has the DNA TGTGCCAGCTCACCACCGGACAGCGCTGGCTACACCTTC.

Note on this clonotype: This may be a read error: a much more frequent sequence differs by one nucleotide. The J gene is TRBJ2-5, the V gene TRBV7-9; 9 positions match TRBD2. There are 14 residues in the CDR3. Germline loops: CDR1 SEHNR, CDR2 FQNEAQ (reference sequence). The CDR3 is CANSQAGGQETQYF. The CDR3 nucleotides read TGTGCCAACAGCCAGGCGGGGGGGCAAGAGACCCAGTACTTC.

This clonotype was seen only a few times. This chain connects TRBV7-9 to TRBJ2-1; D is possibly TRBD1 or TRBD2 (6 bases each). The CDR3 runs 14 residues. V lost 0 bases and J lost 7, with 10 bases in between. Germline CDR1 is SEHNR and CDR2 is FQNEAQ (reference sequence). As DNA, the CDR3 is TGTGCCAGCAGCTTAGCGTGGGGGGCGAATGAGCAGTTCTTC. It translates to CASSLAWGANEQFF.

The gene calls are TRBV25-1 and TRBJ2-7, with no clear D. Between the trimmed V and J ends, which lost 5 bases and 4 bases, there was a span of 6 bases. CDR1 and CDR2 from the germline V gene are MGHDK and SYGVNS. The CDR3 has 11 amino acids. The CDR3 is CASSKGYEQYF. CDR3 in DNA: TGTGCCAGCAGTAAAGGATACGAGCAGTACTTC.

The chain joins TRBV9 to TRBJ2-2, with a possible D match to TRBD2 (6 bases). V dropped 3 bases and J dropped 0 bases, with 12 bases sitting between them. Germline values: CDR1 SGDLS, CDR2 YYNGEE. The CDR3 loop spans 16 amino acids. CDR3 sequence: CASSEWDSANTGELFF. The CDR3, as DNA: TGTGCCAGCAGCGAGTGGGACTCCGCGAACACCGGGGAGCTGTTTTTT.

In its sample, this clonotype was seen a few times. In DNA form, the CDR3 reads TGCAGTGCTAGAGATCCGTCAGGCCTTTACATGAATGAGCAGTTCTTC. Translation: CSARDPSGLYMNEQFF. The chain links TRBV20-1 to TRBJ2-1; D is ambiguous. Per the germline V gene, CDR1 is DFQATT and CDR2 is SNEGSKA (reference sequence). The CDR3 is 16 residues long. V shed 0 bases and J shed 7 bases, with 19 bases lying between them.

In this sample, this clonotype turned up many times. The CDR3 DNA reads TGTGCCAGTAGCGCCGGGACGAGCTACGAGCAGTACTTC. It codes for CASSAGTSYEQYF. The chain joins TRBV27 to TRBJ2-7; the D call may be TRBD1 or TRBD2 (5 bases each). V lost 9 bases and J lost 3, with 15 bases in between. Germline V gene data show CDR1 as MNHEY and CDR2 as SMNVEV (reference sequence). This CDR3 region has 13 residues.

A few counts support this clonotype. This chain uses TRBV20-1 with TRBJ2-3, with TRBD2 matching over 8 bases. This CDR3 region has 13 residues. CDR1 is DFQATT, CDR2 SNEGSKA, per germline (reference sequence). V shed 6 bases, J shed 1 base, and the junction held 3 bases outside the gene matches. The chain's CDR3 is CSARGLGTDTQYF. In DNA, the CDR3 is TGCAGTGCCCGGGGACTAGGCACAGATACGCAGTATTTT.